This TCR beta chain came from a study of control samples from healthy donors and cancer patients. Germline CDR1 and CDR2: MDHEN and SYDVKM. The CDR3 consists of 13 residues. V shed 8 bases and J shed 2 bases, with 13 bases lying between them. Here immunoSEQ multiplex PCR was the method, and the copy in TCRdb shows in-frame clones only, minus some. This sample has around 200,000 clones; over 85% occur once, and the top ten carry about 1.5%. Sample: blood. The sequence came from a man younger than 35 in good health. The V call is TRBV28, the J call TRBJ2-7, with D perhaps TRBD1 or TRBD2 (5 bases each). The DNA for the CDR3 is TGTGCCAGCTGCCGAACGGGGCCCTACGAGCAGTACTTC. Its protein product is CASCRTGPYEQYF.